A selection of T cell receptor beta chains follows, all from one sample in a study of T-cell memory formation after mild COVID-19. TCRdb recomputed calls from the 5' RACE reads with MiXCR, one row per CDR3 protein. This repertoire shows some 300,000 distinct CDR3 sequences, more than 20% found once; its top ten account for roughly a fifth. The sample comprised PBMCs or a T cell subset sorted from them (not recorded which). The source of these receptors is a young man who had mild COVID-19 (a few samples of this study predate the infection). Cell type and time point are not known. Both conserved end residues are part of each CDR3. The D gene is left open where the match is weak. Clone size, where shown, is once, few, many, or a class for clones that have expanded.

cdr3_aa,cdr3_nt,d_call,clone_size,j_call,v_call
CASSPRGHSYNSPLHF,TGTGCCAGCAGTCCAAGGGGGCACTCCTATAATTCACCCCTCCACTTT,TRBD1,.,TRBJ1-6,TRBV7-2
CASSSLPTADTQYF,TGTGCCAGCAGCTCCCTCCCCACCGCAGATACGCAGTATTTT,.,.,TRBJ2-3,TRBV7-9
CSARDFGAASTDTQYF,TGCAGTGCTAGAGATTTTGGGGCAGCGAGCACAGATACGCAGTATTTT,.,few,TRBJ2-3,TRBV20-1
CASSPQSDSYNEQFF,TGTGCCAGCAGCCCCCAGTCGGACTCCTACAATGAGCAGTTCTTC,.,.,TRBJ2-1,TRBV7-3
CASSLYAGLEAGELFF,TGTGCCAGCAGCTTATACGCCGGGCTGGAGGCCGGGGAGCTGTTTTTT,.,.,TRBJ2-2,TRBV7-2
CSASQPVQRSQHF,TGCAGTGCTAGTCAGCCTGTGCAACGATCCCAGCATTTT,.,few,TRBJ1-5,TRBV20-1
CATSDPGLASIDTQYF,TGTGCCACCAGTGATCCGGGACTAGCGTCGATTGATACGCAGTATTTT,TRBD2,many,TRBJ2-3,TRBV24-1
CSGDGFMNEQFF,TGCAGCGGGGACGGGTTTATGAATGAGCAGTTCTTC,.,.,TRBJ2-1,TRBV29-1
CSAGRVMNTEAFF,TGCAGCGCGGGACGGGTTATGAACACTGAAGCTTTCTTT,.,.,TRBJ1-1,TRBV29-1
CSARRLTNEKLFF,TGCAGTGCTAGAAGGCTAACTAATGAAAAACTGTTTTTT,.,.,TRBJ1-4,TRBV20-1
CASSYHRTGPVEETQYF,TGTGCCAGCAGTTACCATCGTACAGGTCCTGTCGAAGAGACCCAGTACTTC,.,.,TRBJ2-5,TRBV6-6
CASTLGDRGTEAFF,TGTGCCAGCACTTTGGGGGACAGGGGCACTGAAGCTTTCTTT,TRBD1,few,TRBJ1-1,TRBV12-3/TRBV12-4
CASAPGTPLYEQYF,TGCGCCAGCGCTCCCGGGACACCCCTTTACGAGCAGTACTTC,.,.,TRBJ2-7,TRBV5-1
CASSSYETRGTQYF,TGCGCCAGCAGCTCGTACGAGACTAGGGGAACCCAGTACTTC,.,few,TRBJ2-5,TRBV5-1
CASSEWGRTSTDTQYF,TGTGCCAGCAGTGAATGGGGTCGTACTAGCACAGATACGCAGTATTTT,.,.,TRBJ2-3,TRBV25-1
CASSKQGPQHF,TGTGCCAGCAGCAAACAAGGGCCCCAGCATTTT,.,.,TRBJ1-5,TRBV6-2/TRBV6-3
CASSASGGANLSEQFF,TGTGCCAGCAGTGCTAGCGGGGGGGCAAACTTAAGTGAGCAGTTCTTC,TRBD2,few,TRBJ2-1,TRBV6-6
CSAVAGGPKETQYF,TGCAGTGCAGTAGCGGGGGGGCCGAAAGAGACCCAGTACTTC,TRBD2,.,TRBJ2-5,TRBV20-1
CSARWGPEDTQYF,TGCAGTGCTAGGTGGGGACCCGAAGATACGCAGTATTTT,.,.,TRBJ2-3,TRBV20-1
CSVELTIRSEQFF,TGCAGCGTTGAATTGACTATTCGGTCTGAGCAGTTCTTC,.,.,TRBJ2-1,TRBV29-1
CASSTQGTGEADTQYF,TGCGCCAGCAGCACCCAGGGAACAGGGGAGGCAGATACGCAGTATTTT,.,few,TRBJ2-3,TRBV4-1
CASGGGAPEEQYF,TGTGCCAGCGGCGGGGGGGCTCCGGAGGAGCAGTACTTC,TRBD2,many,TRBJ2-7,TRBV6-1
CASSLFSGGAREQFF,TGTGCCAGCAGTTTATTTAGCGGGGGGGCCCGGGAGCAGTTCTTC,TRBD2,few,TRBJ2-1,TRBV28
CASSHDAAAKSRKSYNEQFF,TGTGCCAGCAGCCACGACGCGGCGGCGAAGAGCCGCAAGTCCTACAATGAGCAGTTCTTC,.,.,TRBJ2-1,TRBV3-1
CASSGTDRLGGKLFF,TGCGCCAGCAGCGGCACGGACAGGTTGGGTGGAAAACTGTTTTTT,TRBD1,.,TRBJ1-4,TRBV5-1